This TCR beta chain was documented in a study of OX40 agonist ivuxolimab in advanced cancers. At the level of the study: Of the patients, three showed partial responses, one with hepatocellular carcinoma and two with cutaneous melanoma.

Researchers took blood at baseline, on cycle 4 day 1, and on cycle 7 day 1. The CDR3 sequence is 13 residues long. The germline V gene encodes CDR1 LNHDA and CDR2 SQIVND (reference sequence). With 9 bases removed from V and 1 base from J, the gap between germline ends came to 12 bases. TCRdb keeps only in-frame clones here, not all; method: immunoSEQ multiplex PCR. The sample lists 60,000 to 85,000 clones, 85% to 90% occurring once. Notes on this clone: Its antigen remains unknown.

Study outcomes and limitations: The study did not work out the antigen specificity of the expanded peripheral T cells.

The sequence was collected from an adult with an advanced solid tumor such as melanoma, head and neck, liver or kidney cancer. The chain employs TRBV19 and TRBJ1-1; D ambiguous. The sequencing here drew on CD4+ or CD8+ T cells sorted from blood, taken in a trial of the OX40 agonist ivuxolimab. The CDR3 spells CASRNSPNTEAFF. The CDR3 coding sequence is TGTGCCAGCCGGAACAGCCCGAACACTGAAGCTTTCTTT.